The clone carrying this T cell receptor (beta chain) was recorded a few times. Profiling relied on immunoSEQ multiplex PCR, and the TCRdb table lists in-frame clones only, not all of them. The sample has some 50,000 clones; 86% are singletons. This sample was taken from a study of blood T cell repertoires in COVID-19. Across the study: Sources were T cells, B-cell-depleted T cells, or PBMCs; the material itself was cDNA or gDNA.

Individuals drawn from approximately 22 US areas were roughly 18 to 89 years old. Allocation to cohorts depended on clinical history reported by the participants. Symptom resolution, clearance, or two negative PCRs marked donors in Cohort 3 as recovered. The sample was PBMCs or T cells enriched from blood (not recorded which). The origin of this receptor is a woman between 45 and 65 years old who had recovered from COVID-19.

The CDR3, as DNA: TGTGCCAGCAGTGATGGGACAGATATTTACCAAGAGACCCAGTACTTC. Translated: CASSDGTDIYQETQYF. The V gene is TRBV2, the J gene TRBJ2-5; 7 positions match TRBD1. V lost 3 bases, J lost 0 bases, and 7 bases stayed unmatched. The CDR3 totals 16 residues. The germline V gene has CDR1 SNHLY and CDR2 FYNNEI.